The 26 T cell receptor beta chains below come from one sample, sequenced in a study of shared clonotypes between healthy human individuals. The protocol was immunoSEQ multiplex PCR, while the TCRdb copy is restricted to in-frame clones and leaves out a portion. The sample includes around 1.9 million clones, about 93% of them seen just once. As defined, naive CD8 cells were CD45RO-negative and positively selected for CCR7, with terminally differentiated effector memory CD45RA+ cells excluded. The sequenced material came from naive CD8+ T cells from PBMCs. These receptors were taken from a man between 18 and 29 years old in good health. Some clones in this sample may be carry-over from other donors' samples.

The CDR3 region has the DNA TGTGCCAGCAGACGAACTAGCGGGAGTCCCTACGAGCAGTACTTC. It encodes CASRRTSGSPYEQYF. The chain links TRBV2 to TRBJ2-7, with 11 nucleotides matching TRBD2. The CDR3 totals 15 residues. Germline V lookup: CDR1 SNHLY, CDR2 FYNNEI. With 6 bases clipped from V and 2 bases from J, the junction kept 6 bases outside the gene matches.

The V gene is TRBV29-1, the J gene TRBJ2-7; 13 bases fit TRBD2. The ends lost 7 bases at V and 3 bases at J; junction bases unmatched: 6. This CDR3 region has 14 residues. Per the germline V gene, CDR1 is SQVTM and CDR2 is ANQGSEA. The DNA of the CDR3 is TGCAGCGGCCTAGGACTAGCGGGAGACTACGAGCAGTACTTC. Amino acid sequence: CSGLGLAGDYEQYF.

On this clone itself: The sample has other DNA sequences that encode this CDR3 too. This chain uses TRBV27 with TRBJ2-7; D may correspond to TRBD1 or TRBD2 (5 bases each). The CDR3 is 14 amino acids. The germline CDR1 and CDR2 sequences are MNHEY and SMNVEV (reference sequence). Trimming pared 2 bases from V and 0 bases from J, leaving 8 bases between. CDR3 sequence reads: CASSLRGPSYEQYF. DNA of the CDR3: TGTGCCAGCAGTTTACGGGGCCCCTCCTACGAGCAGTACTTC.

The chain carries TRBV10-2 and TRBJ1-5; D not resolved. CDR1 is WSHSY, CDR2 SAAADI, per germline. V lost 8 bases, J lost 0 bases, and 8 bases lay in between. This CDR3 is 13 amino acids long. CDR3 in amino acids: CASGVYSNQPQHF. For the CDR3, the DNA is TGCGCCAGCGGGGTTTATAGCAATCAGCCCCAGCATTTT.

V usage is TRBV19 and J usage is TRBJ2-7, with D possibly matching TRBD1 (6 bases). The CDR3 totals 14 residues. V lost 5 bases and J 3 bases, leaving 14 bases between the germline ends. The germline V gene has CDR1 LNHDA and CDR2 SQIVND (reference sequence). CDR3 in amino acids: CASSDWGRSYEQYF. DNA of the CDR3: TGTGCCAGTAGTGACTGGGGGCGGAGCTACGAGCAGTACTTC.

CDR3 sequence: CASSVDFTGRTEAFF. DNA for the CDR3: TGTGCCAGCAGTGTCGACTTTACAGGGCGCACTGAAGCTTTCTTT. This chain uses TRBV27 with TRBJ1-1; D may be TRBD1 (6 bases). Germline V gives CDR1 MNHEY, CDR2 SMNVEV (reference sequence). The length of the CDR3 is 15 residues. Trimming took 5 bases from V and 4 from J, leaving 17 bases between them.

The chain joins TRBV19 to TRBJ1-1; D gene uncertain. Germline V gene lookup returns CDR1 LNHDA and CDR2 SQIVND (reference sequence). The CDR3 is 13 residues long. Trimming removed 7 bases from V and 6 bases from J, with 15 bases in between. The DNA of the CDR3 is TGTGCCAGTACCCTTAGTACGGTGGCTGAAGCTTTCTTT. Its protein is CASTLSTVAEAFF.

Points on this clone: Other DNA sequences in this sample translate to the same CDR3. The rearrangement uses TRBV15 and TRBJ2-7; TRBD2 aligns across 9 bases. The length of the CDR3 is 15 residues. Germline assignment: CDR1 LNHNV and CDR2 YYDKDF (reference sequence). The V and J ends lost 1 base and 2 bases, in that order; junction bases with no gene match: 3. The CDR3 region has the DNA TGTGCCACCAGCAGAGGTCTAGCGGGGACCTACGAGCAGTACTTC. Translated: CATSRGLAGTYEQYF.

CDR3 loop: CASSSSPGESLDGYTF. The CDR3 DNA is TGTGCCAGCAGCTCAAGCCCGGGGGAGTCGCTCGATGGCTACACCTTC. The chain has TRBV7-9 and TRBJ1-2; D is perhaps TRBD1 (5 bases). The CDR3 length is 16 residues. Trimming took 4 bases from V and 6 from J, leaving 21 bases between them. Germline CDR1 SEHNR, CDR2 FQNEAQ (reference sequence).

The CDR3 coding sequence is TGTGCCAGCTCACCACCGAGGACGGGCCAGGTCGACGAGCAGTACTTC. It translates to CASSPPRTGQVDEQYF. This rearrangement joins TRBV18 to TRBJ2-7; no firm D call. V was cut by 0 bases and J by 5 bases, with 17 bases left in between. In germline, CDR1 is KGHSH, CDR2 LQKENI. There are 16 residues in the CDR3.

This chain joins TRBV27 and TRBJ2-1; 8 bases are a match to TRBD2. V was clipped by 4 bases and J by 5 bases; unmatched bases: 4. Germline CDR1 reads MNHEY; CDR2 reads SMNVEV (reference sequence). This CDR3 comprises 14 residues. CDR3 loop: CASSSSGGDNEQFF. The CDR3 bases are TGTGCCAGCAGTTCCAGCGGGGGAGACAATGAGCAGTTCTTC.

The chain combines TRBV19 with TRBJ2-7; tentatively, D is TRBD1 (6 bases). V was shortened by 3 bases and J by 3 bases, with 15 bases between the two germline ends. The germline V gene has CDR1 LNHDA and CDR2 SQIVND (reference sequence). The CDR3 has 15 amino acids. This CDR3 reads CASSIGTGLFYEQYF. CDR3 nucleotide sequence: TGTGCCAGTAGTATCGGCACAGGGCTGTTCTACGAGCAGTACTTC.

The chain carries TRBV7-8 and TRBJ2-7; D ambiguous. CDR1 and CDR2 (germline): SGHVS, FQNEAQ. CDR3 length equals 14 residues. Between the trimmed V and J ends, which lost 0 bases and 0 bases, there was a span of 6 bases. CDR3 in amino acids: CASSLAGPSYEQYF. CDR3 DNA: TGTGCCAGCAGCTTAGCAGGTCCCTCCTACGAGCAGTACTTC.

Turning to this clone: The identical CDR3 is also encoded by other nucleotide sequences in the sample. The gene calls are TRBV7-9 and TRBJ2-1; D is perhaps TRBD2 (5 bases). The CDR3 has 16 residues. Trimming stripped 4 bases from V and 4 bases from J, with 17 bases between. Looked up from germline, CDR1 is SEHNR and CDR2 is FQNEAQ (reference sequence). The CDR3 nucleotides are TGTGCCAGCAGCTCCTGGACTGGGAGCTCGTACAATGAGCAGTTCTTC. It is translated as CASSSWTGSSYNEQFF.

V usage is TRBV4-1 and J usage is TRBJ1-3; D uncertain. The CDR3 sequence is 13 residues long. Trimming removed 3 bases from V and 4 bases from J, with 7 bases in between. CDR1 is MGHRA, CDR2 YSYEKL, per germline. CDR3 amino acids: CASSQSLGNTIYF. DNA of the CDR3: TGCGCCAGCAGCCAGAGTCTGGGAAACACCATATATTTT.

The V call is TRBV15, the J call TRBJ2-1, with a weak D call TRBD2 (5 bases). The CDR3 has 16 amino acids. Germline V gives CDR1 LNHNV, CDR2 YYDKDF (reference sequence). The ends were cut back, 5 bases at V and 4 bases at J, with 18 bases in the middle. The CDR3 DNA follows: TGTGCCACCAGCCCCACCGGGGATCGAGGTTACAATGAGCAGTTCTTC. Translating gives CATSPTGDRGYNEQFF.

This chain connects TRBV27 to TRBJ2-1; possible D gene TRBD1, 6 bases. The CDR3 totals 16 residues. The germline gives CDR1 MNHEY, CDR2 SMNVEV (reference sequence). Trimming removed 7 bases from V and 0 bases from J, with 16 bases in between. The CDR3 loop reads CASTQTGTPSYNEQFF. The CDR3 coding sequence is TGTGCCAGCACGCAGACCGGGACACCCTCCTACAATGAGCAGTTCTTC.

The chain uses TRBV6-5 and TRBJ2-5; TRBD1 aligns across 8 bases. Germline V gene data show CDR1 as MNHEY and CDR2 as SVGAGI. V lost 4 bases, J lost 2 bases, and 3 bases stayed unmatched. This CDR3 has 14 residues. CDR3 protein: CASSSTGAQETQYF. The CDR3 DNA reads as TGTGCCAGCAGTTCGACAGGGGCGCAAGAGACCCAGTACTTC.

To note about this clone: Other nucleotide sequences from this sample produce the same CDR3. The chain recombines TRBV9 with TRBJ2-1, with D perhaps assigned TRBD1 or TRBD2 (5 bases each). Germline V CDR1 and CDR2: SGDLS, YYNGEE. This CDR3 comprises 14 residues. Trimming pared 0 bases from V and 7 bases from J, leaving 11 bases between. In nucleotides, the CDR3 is TGTGCCAGCAGCGTAGGAGCAGGGACGAATGAGCAGTTCTTC. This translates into CASSVGAGTNEQFF.

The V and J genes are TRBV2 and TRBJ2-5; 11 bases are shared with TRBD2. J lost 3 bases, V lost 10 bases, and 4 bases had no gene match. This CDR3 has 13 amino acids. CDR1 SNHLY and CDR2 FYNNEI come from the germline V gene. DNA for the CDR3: TGTGCCAAGTCACTAGCGGGAGAAGAGACCCAGTACTTC. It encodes CAKSLAGEETQYF.

Written as DNA, the CDR3 is TGTGCCAGCAGCTTACGGAGCCATCAAGAGACCCAGTACTTC. Translation gives CASSLRSHQETQYF. The chain joins TRBV11-2 to TRBJ2-5; D unresolved. This CDR3 comprises 14 residues. Trimming removed 2 bases from V and 2 bases from J, with 9 bases in between. The germline CDR1 and CDR2 sequences are SGHAT and FQNNGV.

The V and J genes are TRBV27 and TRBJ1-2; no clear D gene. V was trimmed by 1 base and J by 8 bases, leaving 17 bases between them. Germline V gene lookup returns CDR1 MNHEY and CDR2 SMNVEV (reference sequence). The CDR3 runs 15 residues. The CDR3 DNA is TGTGCCAGCAGTTTATGGTCGGAGGGCGCGGGGGGCTACACCTTC. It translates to CASSLWSEGAGGYTF.

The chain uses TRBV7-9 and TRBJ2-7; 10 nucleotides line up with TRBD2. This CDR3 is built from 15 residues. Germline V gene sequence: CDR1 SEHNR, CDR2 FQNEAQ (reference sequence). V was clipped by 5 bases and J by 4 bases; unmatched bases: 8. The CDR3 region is CASSPETSGTYEQYF. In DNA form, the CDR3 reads TGTGCCAGCAGCCCCGAAACTAGCGGGACTTACGAGCAGTACTTC.

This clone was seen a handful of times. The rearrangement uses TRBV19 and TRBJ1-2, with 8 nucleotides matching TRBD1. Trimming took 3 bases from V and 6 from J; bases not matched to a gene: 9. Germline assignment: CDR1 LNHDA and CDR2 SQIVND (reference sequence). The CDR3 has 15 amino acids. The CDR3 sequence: CASSMGSGQGHGYTF. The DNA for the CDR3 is TGTGCCAGTAGTATGGGGTCCGGACAGGGTCATGGCTACACCTTC.

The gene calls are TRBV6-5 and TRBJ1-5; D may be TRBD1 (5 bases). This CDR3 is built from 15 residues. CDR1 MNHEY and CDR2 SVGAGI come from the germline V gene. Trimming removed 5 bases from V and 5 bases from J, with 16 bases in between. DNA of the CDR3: TGTGCCAGCAGTCTCCGAGGGGTGAACCATCAGCCCCAGCATTTT. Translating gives CASSLRGVNHQPQHF.

The DNA of the CDR3 is TGTGCCAGCAGTGAAGCAGGCGCTTTTCGGACCTACGAGCAGTACTTC. Translated: CASSEAGAFRTYEQYF. The J gene is TRBJ2-7, the V gene TRBV6-1; no reliable D call. Germline assignment: CDR1 MNHNS and CDR2 SASEGT. The CDR3 extends over 16 amino acids. V was cut by 0 bases and J by 2 bases, with 14 bases left in between.